The 8 T cell receptor beta chains below come from one sample, sequenced in a study of T cells after yellow fever vaccination. TCRdb analysed the 5' RACE reads with MiXCR anew, one entry per CDR3 protein. The sample shows tens of thousands of distinct CDR3 sequences, less than 9% of them seen only once. The sample consisted of CD8+ T cells sorted from PBMCs, taken approximately 16 days after the first yellow fever vaccination. The receptor set was obtained from a man in his late teens or twenties who received the YFV17D yellow fever vaccine.

In regard to this clonotype: It may be a read error: a sequence one base away is much more abundant. This chain uses TRBV7-3 with TRBJ2-1, with 8 bases that match TRBD1. CDR1 is SGHTA and CDR2 is FQGTGA in the germline V gene. The CDR3 length is 15 residues. J lost 6 bases, V lost 6 bases, and 10 bases had no gene match. CDR3 sequence (DNA): TGTGCCAGCAGGCCACCAGACAGGGGCGGCAATGAGCAGTTCTTC. Protein product: CASRPPDRGGNEQFF.

This chain joins TRBV11-2 and TRBJ2-3, with 7 nucleotides matching TRBD2. With V trimmed by 3 bases and J by 1 base, 7 bases remained unmatched. The CDR3 has 16 residues. CDR1 and CDR2 (germline): SGHAT, FQNNGV. CDR3 residues: CASSFSWGGGTDTQYF. CDR3 DNA: TGTGCCAGCAGCTTTTCGTGGGGAGGGGGCACAGATACGCAGTATTTT.

This clonotype was counted ten times or more. The chain uses TRBV7-8 and TRBJ2-7, with 10 bases that match TRBD1. V trimming: 5 bases; J trimming: 6 bases; junction bases outside the gene matches: 10. Germline CDR1 and CDR2: SGHVS and FQNEAQ. The CDR3 has 15 residues. The CDR3 protein is CASSRSRDRGSEQYF. Here the CDR3 DNA reads TGTGCCAGCAGCCGTAGCCGGGACAGGGGATCCGAGCAGTACTTC.

This clonotype has a count of ten or more. This sequence joins TRBV5-5 and TRBJ1-1; tentatively, D is TRBD1 (5 bases). Trimming took off 2 bases at V and 1 base at J, with 9 bases between the two ends. The germline CDR1 and CDR2 sequences are SGHKS and YYEKEE (reference sequence). This CDR3 has 14 residues. CDR3 DNA: TGTGCCAGCAGCTTCAGGGCCAAGAACACTGAAGCTTTCTTT. Protein: CASSFRAKNTEAFF.

This clonotype has a count of ten or more. The V call is TRBV7-6, the J call TRBJ2-3; 8 bases map to TRBD2. Unmatched junction bases numbered 9, after V lost 1 base and J lost 0 bases. The CDR3 covers 18 residues. Per germline, CDR1 SGHVS and CDR2 FNYEAQ. The CDR3 region is CASSLVLGGGRSTDTQYF. In DNA form, the CDR3 reads TGTGCCAGCAGCTTAGTTCTCGGCGGGGGGCGAAGCACAGATACGCAGTATTTT.

This chain connects TRBV5-1 to TRBJ2-3, with TRBD2 matching 10 bases. This CDR3 contains 15 residues. CDR1 and CDR2 from the germline V gene are SGHRS and YFSETQ. Trimming removed 4 bases from V and 4 bases from J; junction bases left unmatched: 6. The CDR3 is CASSMSGGAADTQYF. The CDR3 DNA reads as TGCGCCAGCAGCATGAGCGGGGGGGCCGCAGATACGCAGTATTTT.

This clonotype was seen at least ten times. The rearrangement joins TRBV29-1 to TRBJ1-2; a possible D gene is TRBD1 (5 bases). The CDR3 runs to 16 residues. Germline V gene data show CDR1 as SQVTM and CDR2 as ANQGSEA. V gave up 1 base and J gave up 0 bases, with 15 bases separating them. The DNA of the CDR3 is TGCAGCGTTGAAGGCGAGCGCGCGGGACCTAACTATGGCTACACCTTC. It is translated as CSVEGERAGPNYGYTF.

This clonotype appeared many times. The chain combines TRBV12-3 or TRBV12-4 with TRBJ2-1; possibly TRBD1 for D (6 bases). There are 14 residues in the CDR3. Trimming removed 7 bases at V and 2 bases at J, with 12 bases between. CDR3 sequence: CASTPRGPYNEQFF. CDR3 DNA: TGTGCCAGCACCCCCAGGGGCCCCTACAATGAGCAGTTCTTC.